This T cell receptor beta chain derives from a study of blood T cell repertoires in COVID-19. The protocol was immunoSEQ multiplex PCR, while the TCRdb copy is restricted to in-frame clones and leaves out a portion. The table lists about 160,000 clones, roughly 89% of them singletons. Trimming left V 2 bases short and J 0 bases short, with 11 bases between. Germline V CDR1 and CDR2: MNHEY, SVGAGI. CDR3 size: 16 residues. Sequencing was performed on peripheral blood. V and J are TRBV6-5 and TRBJ1-3; weak D call: TRBD1 (5 bases). The receptor comes from a woman between 65 and 79 years old with COVID-19, enrolled during active disease. The CDR3 DNA is TGTGCCAGCAGTTACCAACGACAGAACTCTGGAAACACCATATATTTT. Protein sequence: CASSYQRQNSGNTIYF.